This T cell receptor (beta chain) is from a study of OX40 agonist ivuxolimab in advanced cancers. Study-level information: One patient with hepatocellular carcinoma and two with cutaneous melanoma, three in all, had partial responses.

Findings and caveats of the study: Some of the nonresponding patients also showed low levels of normalized T-cell clonal expansion.

Sequenced by immunoSEQ multiplex PCR; TCRdb stores in-frame clones only, minus some. The data contain about 120,000 clones, roughly nine tenths of them seen just once; the ten biggest clones take up under 0.7%. Autoimmune disease history or systemic immunosuppression meant exclusion. The investigators sampled blood at baseline, at cycle 4 day 1, and at cycle 7 day 1. About this clone: Antigen unknown.

The CDR3 has 12 amino acids. Germline V gene sequence: CDR1 PRHDT, CDR2 FYEKMQ (reference sequence). Trimming left V 1 base short and J 14 bases short, with 14 bases between. The clonotype comes from an adult with an advanced solid tumor such as melanoma, head and neck, liver or kidney cancer. The V gene is TRBV13, the J gene TRBJ2-5; D is possibly TRBD1 (6 bases). The sample consisted of CD4+ or CD8+ T cells sorted from blood, taken in a trial of the OX40 agonist ivuxolimab. This CDR3 is CASSLDRAGLYF. Written as DNA, the CDR3 is TGTGCCAGCAGCTTAGACAGGGCCGGCCTTTACTTC. Drawing the rest from reference TRBV13 and TRBJ2-5, the complete variable domain is AAGVIQSPRHLIKEKRETATLKCYPIPRHDTVYWYQQGPGQDPQFLISFYEKMQSDKGSIPDRFSAQQFSDYHSELNMSSLELGDSALYFCASSLDRAGLYFGPGTRLLVL.